The 5 T cell receptor beta chains in this list originate from one sample, sequenced in a study of control samples from healthy donors and cancer patients. Clones were sequenced by immunoSEQ multiplex PCR, and TCRdb holds only the in-frame ones, with some missing. The data contain 100,000 to 150,000 clones, about 90% of them singletons. Specimen: blood. The receptors stem from a woman aged 45-65 years in good health.

This chain joins TRBV28 and TRBJ2-3; a weak D match, TRBD1 (6 bases). Trimming removed 5 bases at V and 3 bases at J, with 21 bases between. The CDR3 sequence is 17 residues long. CDR1 is MDHEN and CDR2 is SYDVKM in the germline V gene. CDR3 bases: TGTGCCAGCAGTACTACCGACAGGTTCGGTAGAACAGATACGCAGTATTTT. Translating gives CASSTTDRFGRTDTQYF.

The gene calls are TRBV10-3 and TRBJ1-2, with D maybe TRBD1 (6 bases). CDR3 length: 17 amino acids. The V gene lost 3 bases and the J gene lost 2 bases, with 19 bases spanning the gap. Germline loops: CDR1 ENHRY, CDR2 SYGVKD. CDR3 nucleotide sequence: TGTGCCATCAGTGATGGGCAGGGGTTCGTTCGGAACTATGGCTACACCTTC. Its protein product is CAISDGQGFVRNYGYTF.

CDR3 coding DNA: TGTGCCAGCAGCTTGGCGGACTATGGCTACACCTTC. Translation gives CASSLADYGYTF. This chain links TRBV7-2 with TRBJ1-2; D remains unclear. Trimming shortened V by 3 bases and J by 3 bases, and 5 bases separated the two germline ends. Germline CDR1 and CDR2: SGHTA and FQGNSA. The CDR3 is made up of 12 amino acids.

The chain employs TRBV19 and TRBJ2-2, with TRBD1 identical over 9 bases. The V segment lost 8 bases and the J segment 2 bases; nucleotides outside the gene matches: 6. Germline CDR1 LNHDA, CDR2 SQIVND (reference sequence). The CDR3 loop spans 15 amino acids. The CDR3 region has the DNA TGTGCCAGTTATACAGGGGGCAGTAACACCGGGGAGCTGTTTTTT. Protein product: CASYTGGSNTGELFF.

The J gene is TRBJ1-1, the V gene TRBV5-1; D not resolved. Looked up from germline, CDR1 is SGHRS and CDR2 is YFSETQ. The CDR3 covers 13 residues. V was pared by 5 bases and J by 0 bases, with 8 bases between. This CDR3 is CASSAGLNTEAFF. CDR3 bases: TGCGCCAGCAGTGCCGGGCTGAACACTGAAGCTTTCTTT.